The 23 T cell receptor beta chains reported below all come from one sample, sequenced in a study of blood T cell repertoires in COVID-19. The assay was immunoSEQ multiplex PCR, and TCRdb's table has in-frame clones only and misses some. The sample holds roughly 400,000 clones; roughly 87% are singletons and the top ten take around 0.6%. The sample consisted of PBMCs or T cells enriched from blood (not recorded which). All receptors derive from a man younger than 30 who had recovered from COVID-19.

This chain joins TRBV28 and TRBJ2-3; 10 bases align to TRBD2. Germline values: CDR1 MDHEN, CDR2 SYDVKM. This CDR3 has 17 residues. V lost 3 bases and J lost 3; bases outside the gene matches: 9. As DNA, the CDR3 is TGTGCCAGCAGTTTGACCTCTCTAGCGGGAGTTACAGATACGCAGTATTTT. It encodes CASSLTSLAGVTDTQYF. Together with reference TRBV28 and TRBJ2-3, the CDR3 gives the full variable domain: DVKVTQSSRYLVKRTGEKVFLECVQDMDHENMFWYRQDPGLGLRLIYFSYDVKMKEKGDIPEGYSVSREKKERFSLILESASTNQTSMYLCASSLTSLAGVTDTQYFGPGTRLTVL.

The rearrangement joins TRBV6-4 to TRBJ2-2, with a tentative D call TRBD1 (6 bases). The CDR3 has 14 amino acids. Germline V gives CDR1 MRHNA, CDR2 SNTAGT. V was pared by 8 bases and J by 6 bases, with 16 bases between. The CDR3 is CASGQLQGPGELFF. CDR3 coding DNA: TGTGCCAGCGGGCAACTACAGGGCCCCGGGGAGCTGTTTTTT.

This sequence joins TRBV14 and TRBJ2-1, with D unresolved. Trimming left V 0 bases short and J 8 bases short, with 14 bases between. Germline loops: CDR1 SGHDN, CDR2 FVKESK. The CDR3 has 15 amino acids. CDR3 sequence reads: CASSQDASSIDEQFF. For the CDR3, the DNA is TGTGCCAGCAGCCAAGATGCTTCCAGTATCGATGAGCAGTTCTTC. Using reference TRBV14 and TRBJ2-1 for the parts outside the CDR3, the full variable domain is EAGVTQFPSHSVIEKGQTVTLRCDPISGHDNLYWYRRVMGKEIKFLLHFVKESKQDESGMPNNRFLAERTGGTYSTLKVQPAELEDSGVYFCASSQDASSIDEQFFGPGTRLTVL.

The chain uses TRBV5-5 and TRBJ1-1, with D unresolved. This CDR3 is 15 amino acids long. The V end lost 1 base, the J end lost 1 base, and 11 bases lay between the germline ends. Germline CDR1 reads SGHKS; CDR2 reads YYEKEE (reference sequence). CDR3 protein: CASSLMGEWNTEAFF. The CDR3 DNA is TGTGCCAGCAGCTTGATGGGCGAATGGAACACTGAAGCTTTCTTT.

This chain uses TRBV19 with TRBJ2-3; 10 nucleotides line up with TRBD2. V lost 4 bases to trimming and J lost 5 bases; unmatched junction nucleotides: 12. Germline loops: CDR1 LNHDA, CDR2 SQIVND (reference sequence). CDR3 length: 17 amino acids. This chain's CDR3 is CASSRKGAGGEIDTQYF. In DNA form, the CDR3 reads TGTGCCAGTAGTAGAAAAGGAGCGGGAGGGGAAATAGATACGCAGTATTTT.

This rearrangement joins TRBV10-3 to TRBJ1-5, with 7 bases identical to TRBD1. V lost 8 bases to trimming and J lost 0 bases; unmatched junction nucleotides: 28. Germline V gene sequence: CDR1 ENHRY, CDR2 SYGVKD. This CDR3 spans 22 amino acids. The CDR3 nucleotides are TGTGCCATCCCCCCCACAATCGGACCGGGACAGAAAACCGATTATAGCAATCAGCCCCAGCATTTT. This translates into CAIPPTIGPGQKTDYSNQPQHF.

This clone came up once. CDR3 sequence (DNA): TGTGCCAGTAGTCTAGCGGGGGGGCCAGGTCTTCGAAGGAATGAGCAGTTCTTC. It codes for CASSLAGGPGLRRNEQFF. This chain links TRBV19 with TRBJ2-1; 12 bases line up with TRBD2. The germline gives CDR1 LNHDA, CDR2 SQIVND (reference sequence). This CDR3 comprises 18 residues. Unmatched junction bases numbered 15, after V lost 5 bases and J lost 7 bases.

Only one count was recorded for this clone. This chain links TRBV5-1 with TRBJ1-1; a weak D match, TRBD1 (6 bases). Germline loops: CDR1 SGHRS, CDR2 YFSETQ. The CDR3 runs to 16 residues. Trimming removed 4 bases from V and 1 base from J, with 17 bases in between. Written as DNA, the CDR3 is TGCGCCAGCAGCAACGAAGCCTCGACAGGGAACACTGAAGCTTTCTTT. This gives the protein CASSNEASTGNTEAFF.

The chain carries TRBV5-1 and TRBJ1-6; tentative D call: TRBD1 (6 bases). V lost 4 bases and J 4 bases, leaving 12 bases between the germline ends. The CDR3 covers 15 residues. Germline assignment: CDR1 SGHRS and CDR2 YFSETQ. The CDR3, as DNA: TGCGCCAGCAGCCCGGGGGGGCAGTATAATTCACCCCTCCACTTT. This translates into CASSPGGQYNSPLHF. The full variable domain, its missing parts supplied by reference TRBV5-1 and TRBJ1-6, is KAGVTQTPRYLIKTRGQQVTLSCSPISGHRSVSWYQQTPGQGLQFLFEYFSETQRNKGNFPGRFSGRQFSNSRSEMNVSTLELGDSALYLCASSPGGQYNSPLHFGNGTRLTVT.

The gene calls are TRBV3-1 (or the pseudogene TRBV3-2) and TRBJ2-7; TRBD1 might be the D (6 bases). Germline CDR1 is LGHDT and CDR2 is YNNKEL (reference sequence). The CDR3 runs to 13 residues. V lost 1 base and J lost 5, with 9 bases in between. The CDR3 region has the DNA TGTGCCAGCAGCCAAGGCAGGGGAAACGAGCAGTACTTC. Amino acids: CASSQGRGNEQYF.

The chain combines TRBV5-1 with TRBJ2-3, with D unresolved. The germline V gene has CDR1 SGHRS and CDR2 YFSETQ. V lost 0 bases and J 6 bases, leaving 5 bases between the germline ends. The CDR3 totals 12 residues. CDR3 protein: CASSLVSDTQYF. DNA for the CDR3: TGCGCCAGCAGCTTGGTGTCGGATACGCAGTATTTT.

This clone was detected a few times. This CDR3 reads CASSNRGWLINQPQHF. The CDR3 DNA sequence: TGTGCCAGTAGTAACAGGGGCTGGCTTATCAATCAGCCCCAGCATTTT. The rearrangement uses TRBV19 and TRBJ1-5; 7 nucleotides align to TRBD1. V was clipped by 4 bases and J by 3 bases; unmatched bases: 9. The CDR3 totals 16 residues. CDR1 is LNHDA, CDR2 SQIVND, per germline (reference sequence).

V gene TRBV20-1 combines with J gene TRBJ2-7; D remains ambiguous. From germline, CDR1 is DFQATT and CDR2 SNEGSKA (reference sequence). The CDR3 is 11 amino acids. Between the trimmed V and J ends, which lost 5 bases and 4 bases, there was a span of 9 bases. CDR3 residues: CSASDNYEQYF. The CDR3 DNA reads TGCAGTGCTTCCGACAATTACGAGCAGTACTTC.

This clone occurred once. The chain is built from TRBV14 and TRBJ1-6; D call uncertain. Germline CDR1 SGHDN, CDR2 FVKESK. V lost 2 bases to trimming and J lost 3 bases, with 14 bases between them. This CDR3 comprises 17 residues. CDR3 DNA: TGTGCCAGCAGCCAACGGGGAGTTACGGACTATAATTCACCCCTCCACTTT. This sequence encodes CASSQRGVTDYNSPLHF. Combining the CDR3 with reference TRBV14 and TRBJ1-6 gives the whole variable domain EAGVTQFPSHSVIEKGQTVTLRCDPISGHDNLYWYRRVMGKEIKFLLHFVKESKQDESGMPNNRFLAERTGGTYSTLKVQPAELEDSGVYFCASSQRGVTDYNSPLHFGNGTRLTVT.

The genes are TRBV2 and TRBJ1-1, with D maybe TRBD1 (5 bases). Trimming shortened V by 6 bases and J by 1 base, and 9 bases separated the two germline ends. Germline V gene sequence: CDR1 SNHLY, CDR2 FYNNEI. This CDR3 has 13 residues. The CDR3 coding sequence is TGTGCCAGCAGCGTCGGACAGAACACTGAAGCTTTCTTT. Residues: CASSVGQNTEAFF.

The rearrangement joins TRBV2 to TRBJ1-1; maybe TRBD1 (5 bases). The length of the CDR3 is 13 residues. V lost 4 bases and J 2 bases, leaving 8 bases between the germline ends. Germline V gene lookup returns CDR1 SNHLY and CDR2 FYNNEI. The CDR3 DNA follows: TGTGCCAGCAGTGGAGACAGAAACACTGAAGCTTTCTTT. Translating gives CASSGDRNTEAFF.

The rearrangement uses TRBV18 and TRBJ2-7; perhaps TRBD2 as D (5 bases). V gave up 2 bases and J gave up 0 bases, with 11 bases separating them. Looked up from germline, CDR1 is KGHSH and CDR2 is LQKENI. CDR3 length: 15 amino acids. The CDR3 bases are TGTGCCAGCTCACCAAAGATCGGGGACTCCTACGAGCAGTACTTC. It translates to CASSPKIGDSYEQYF.

This chain uses TRBV15 with TRBJ2-7, with TRBD2 as a possible D gene (6 bases). CDR3 length: 15 residues. V was shortened by 5 bases and J by 2 bases, with 16 bases between the two germline ends. CDR1 is LNHNV and CDR2 is YYDKDF in the germline V gene (reference sequence). The CDR3 DNA sequence: TGTGCCACCAGCGGCGCGGGGTCCCTCGCCTACGAGCAGTACTTC. Translation gives CATSGAGSLAYEQYF.

V usage is TRBV4-1 and J usage is TRBJ1-4; 11 nucleotides align to TRBD1. CDR3 size: 14 residues. CDR1 is MGHRA, CDR2 YSYEKL, per germline. Losses at the gene ends were 7 bases for V and 7 bases for J; bases not matched to a gene: 5. Written as DNA, the CDR3 is TGCGCCAGCAAACCGGGACAGGGGGTTGAAAAACTGTTTTTT. Residues: CASKPGQGVEKLFF.

The rearrangement links TRBV14 to TRBJ2-7; 7 bases line up with TRBD2. Germline loops: CDR1 SGHDN, CDR2 FVKESK. Germline trimming cut 1 base from V and 3 bases from J; bases unmatched to any gene: 6. This CDR3 comprises 15 residues. DNA of the CDR3: TGTGCCAGCAGCCAAGTCCCAGGGAGGGGCTACGAGCAGTACTTC. Amino acid sequence: CASSQVPGRGYEQYF.

The count of this clone is one. The chain recombines TRBV7-6 with TRBJ1-2; D is unresolved. The CDR3 totals 17 residues. Germline V lookup: CDR1 SGHVS, CDR2 FNYEAQ. V dropped 1 base and J dropped 5 bases, with 20 bases sitting between them. The CDR3 loop reads CASSLVRGQPEIYGYTF. The DNA of the CDR3 is TGTGCCAGCAGCTTAGTCCGTGGGCAGCCAGAGATTTATGGCTACACCTTC.

This clone was seen a handful of times. The chain uses TRBV27 and TRBJ2-7; 8 bases are a match to TRBD1. The CDR3 runs 14 residues. Germline assignment: CDR1 MNHEY and CDR2 SMNVEV (reference sequence). J gave up 6 bases and V 5 bases, and 9 bases lay outside the gene matches. The CDR3 coding sequence is TGTGCCAGCAGTCCATGGACAGGGAACGCCGAGCAGTACTTC. Protein: CASSPWTGNAEQYF.

The chain combines TRBV14 with TRBJ1-1, with 9 bases lining up with TRBD1. With 0 bases clipped from V and 4 bases from J, the junction kept 6 bases outside the gene matches. Germline CDR1 reads SGHDN; CDR2 reads FVKESK. This CDR3 is built from 16 residues. The CDR3 DNA follows: TGTGCCAGCAGCCAAGATGTTAGGACAGGGGCCACTGAAGCTTTCTTT. Amino acid sequence: CASSQDVRTGATEAFF.